A single sample is the source of the 23 T cell receptor beta chains below, sequenced in a study of T-cell memory formation after mild COVID-19. TCRdb independently ran MiXCR on the 5' RACE reads; one entry per CDR3 protein. The sample has 450,000 to 650,000 distinct CDR3 sequences, roughly 18% seen once; the top ten hold 9.5% to 15%. Specimen: PBMCs or a T cell subset sorted from them (not recorded which). The receptors stem from an adult woman who had mild COVID-19 (a few samples of this study predate the infection). Cell type and time point are not known.

This clonotype was counted only a few times. This chain joins TRBV9 and TRBJ2-7; TRBD1 might be the D (6 bases). Germline CDR1 SGDLS, CDR2 YYNGEE. The CDR3 runs 18 residues. Trimming cost V 0 bases and J 2 bases, with 21 bases left between them. For the CDR3, the DNA is TGTGCCAGCAGCGTAGTCCCCCTGGACAGCCAAAGCACCTACGAGCAGTACTTC. Protein: CASSVVPLDSQSTYEQYF.

This clonotype has a handful of counts. The CDR3 is CASSHGTWGDSPLHF. CDR3 coding DNA: TGTGCCAGCAGCCACGGAACCTGGGGGGATTCACCCCTCCACTTT. This chain links TRBV6-5 with TRBJ1-6; D possibly corresponds to TRBD1 (5 bases). V lost 6 bases to trimming and J lost 8 bases, with 17 bases between them. CDR3 length equals 15 residues. The germline gives CDR1 MNHEY, CDR2 SVGAGI.

This clonotype was recorded a few times. V is TRBV19 and J is TRBJ2-5; 7 nucleotides agree with TRBD2. V shed 3 bases, J shed 5 bases, and the junction held 3 bases outside the gene matches. This CDR3 region has 13 residues. Germline-derived CDR1 and CDR2 are LNHDA and SQIVND (reference sequence). The CDR3 nucleotides are TGTGCCAGTAGTATGGGGAGGGCGGAGACCCAGTACTTC. This gives the protein CASSMGRAETQYF. The full variable domain, rest sourced from reference TRBV19 and TRBJ2-5, is DGGITQSPKYLFRKEGQNVTLSCEQNLNHDAMYWYRQDPGQGLRLIYYSQIVNDFQKGDIAEGYSVSREKKESFPLTVTSAQKNPTAFYLCASSMGRAETQYFGPGTRLLVL.

This clonotype was seen a few times. The CDR3 loop is CASSPTAGTDTQYF. The CDR3 DNA is TGTGCCAGCTCACCAACCGCGGGGACAGATACGCAGTATTTT. This chain connects TRBV18 to TRBJ2-3; a weak D match, TRBD2 (6 bases). Trimming pared 2 bases from V and 3 bases from J, leaving 9 bases between. The CDR3 covers 14 residues. Germline CDR1 and CDR2: KGHSH and LQKENI.

Points on this clonotype: The junction departs from the called germline gene at one end, perhaps through a read error. This CDR3 is CASSLARFYEKYF. The CDR3 DNA is TGTGCCAGCAGCTTGGCCCGGTTCTACGAGAAGTACTTC. The chain recombines TRBV5-5 with TRBJ2-7; unclear D gene. The CDR3 consists of 13 residues. Germline CDR1 is SGHKS and CDR2 is YYEKEE (reference sequence).

This clonotype was observed a few times. V is TRBV29-1 and J is TRBJ2-1; 11 nucleotides line up with TRBD1. The CDR3 sequence is 15 residues long. Germline CDR1 reads SQVTM; CDR2 reads ANQGSEA. Germline trimming cut 7 bases from V and 0 bases from J; bases unmatched to any gene: 5. The CDR3, as DNA: TGCAGCGCTGAGGGACAGGGGGTCTCCTACAATGAGCAGTTCTTC. Residues: CSAEGQGVSYNEQFF.

In DNA form, the CDR3 reads TGCAGTGCTACCGTGCAGGGGGCGAGTACTGAAGCTTTCTTT. It is translated as CSATVQGASTEAFF. This rearrangement joins TRBV20-1 to TRBJ1-1; 8 bases are shared with TRBD1. J was trimmed by 5 bases and V by 4 bases; bases with no gene match: 9. From germline, CDR1 is DFQATT and CDR2 SNEGSKA (reference sequence). CDR3 length: 14 amino acids.

This clonotype has at least ten counts. The chain uses TRBV1 and TRBJ1-6. TRBV1 is designated a pseudogene. The CDR3 is 17 amino acids. The CDR3 loop reads CTSSQVSKARVIGTLHF. The CDR3 DNA reads TGCACCAGCAGCCAAGTTAGTAAGGCCCGGGTAATCGGGACCCTCCACTTT.

The table lists this clonotype with a few counts. The rearrangement links TRBV7-2 to TRBJ2-7; 8 nucleotides align to TRBD2. In germline, CDR1 is SGHTA, CDR2 FQGNSA. After removal of 3 bases from V and 6 bases from J, the junction contained 4 bases not matched to a gene. The CDR3 consists of 13 residues. The chain's CDR3 is CASSLQAGGEQYF. The CDR3 region has the DNA TGTGCCAGCAGCTTGCAGGCGGGGGGCGAGCAGTACTTC.

In its sample, this clonotype was seen a few times. This chain links TRBV6-2 or TRBV6-3 with TRBJ1-1; tentatively, D is TRBD1 (5 bases). Trimming took 8 bases from V and 7 from J, leaving 14 bases between them. The CDR3 loop spans 12 amino acids. Germline V gene lookup returns CDR1 MNHEY and CDR2 SVGEGT. The CDR3 region has the DNA TGTGCCAGCGGGGGGGGATTCAGTGAAGCTTTCTTT. Translation gives CASGGGFSEAFF.

This clonotype has ten or more counts. The gene calls are TRBV20-1 and TRBJ2-1, with unresolved D. The CDR3 runs to 16 residues. Trimming removed 0 bases from V and 0 bases from J, with 12 bases in between. CDR1 DFQATT and CDR2 SNEGSKA come from the germline V gene (reference sequence). This chain's CDR3 is CSARDPDTRSYNEQFF. The DNA for the CDR3 is TGCAGTGCTAGAGATCCAGACACCCGCTCCTACAATGAGCAGTTCTTC.

This clonotype was detected only a few times. This chain joins TRBV3-1 and TRBJ2-5; TRBD2 matches 10 bases. The CDR3 covers 15 residues. Germline V CDR1 and CDR2: LGHDT, YNNKEL (reference sequence). The J segment lost 1 base and the V segment lost 1 base, leaving 0 bases of the junction unmatched. The CDR3 here is CASSQGTSGQETQYF. The CDR3 nucleotides are TGTGCCAGCAGCCAAGGGACTAGCGGCCAAGAGACCCAGTACTTC.

This clonotype has only a few counts. The chain joins TRBV19 to TRBJ1-2; no clear D. The CDR3 sequence is 17 residues long. Deletions cut 3 bases from V and 3 bases from J, with 20 bases between. Germline values: CDR1 LNHDA, CDR2 SQIVND (reference sequence). CDR3 bases: TGTGCCAGTAGTATTCAGAGAACGGCAGGACCTCACTATGGCTACACCTTC. Protein: CASSIQRTAGPHYGYTF.

This clonotype was detected ten times or more. The chain combines TRBV6-4 with TRBJ2-6; D uncertain. This CDR3 has 14 amino acids. Germline V gene lookup returns CDR1 MRHNA and CDR2 SNTAGT. V was pared by 0 bases and J by 4 bases, with 4 bases between. In DNA form, the CDR3 reads TGTGCCAGCAGTGACTCGGCCGGGGCCAACGTCCTGACTTTC. Translation gives CASSDSAGANVLTF.

This rearrangement joins TRBV5-1 to TRBJ1-1; 7 nucleotides line up with TRBD1. The V and J ends lost 0 bases and 5 bases, in that order; junction bases with no gene match: 4. CDR1 is SGHRS, CDR2 YFSETQ, per germline. CDR3 length: 14 amino acids. The CDR3 nucleotides are TGCGCCAGCAGCTTGGAAGGGGGCGTAACTGAAGCTTTCTTT. Protein sequence: CASSLEGGVTEAFF.

The chain employs TRBV10-3 and TRBJ1-6, with 7 bases lining up with TRBD1. This CDR3 comprises 15 residues. The germline V gene encodes CDR1 ENHRY and CDR2 SYGVKD. The V segment lost 0 bases and the J segment 8 bases; nucleotides outside the gene matches: 4. CDR3 loop: CAISESGTAYSPLHF. Here the CDR3 DNA reads TGTGCCATCAGTGAGTCGGGGACAGCCTATTCACCCCTCCACTTT.

This clonotype was detected only a few times. The DNA of the CDR3 is TGTGCCAGCAGTTACAACAGTCTTTTCTACAATGAGCAGTTCTTC. Its translation: CASSYNSLFYNEQFF. The J gene is TRBJ2-1, the V gene TRBV6-2 or TRBV6-3; no clear D gene. V was pared by 2 bases and J by 3 bases, with 11 bases between. The CDR3 is 15 residues long. The germline V gene has CDR1 MNHEY and CDR2 SVGEGT.

This clonotype was recorded a few times. The genes are TRBV6-4 and TRBJ2-3; 10 bases line up with TRBD2. Germline assignment: CDR1 MRHNA and CDR2 SNTAGT. CDR3 length: 15 amino acids. V lost 5 bases and J lost 1; bases outside the gene matches: 3. DNA for the CDR3: TGTGCCAGCAGTAAAACTAGCGGGGGCACAGATACGCAGTATTTT. Amino acid sequence: CASSKTSGGTDTQYF.

V and J are TRBV29-1 and TRBJ2-2; TRBD2 matches at 9 bases. CDR1 is SQVTM and CDR2 is ANQGSEA in the germline V gene. J gave up 4 bases and V 4 bases, and 1 base lay outside the gene matches. CDR3 length: 13 residues. This CDR3 is CSVGGRVTGELFF. In DNA, the CDR3 is TGCAGCGTTGGCGGGAGGGTCACCGGGGAGCTGTTTTTT.

The gene calls are TRBV29-1 and TRBJ1-5, with TRBD1 as a possible D gene (5 bases). The germline V gene encodes CDR1 SQVTM and CDR2 ANQGSEA. V was pared by 4 bases and J by 6 bases, with 16 bases between. CDR3 length equals 14 residues. CDR3 nucleotides: TGCAGCGTTGGTGACGCAGGGAACAGTCAGCCCCAGCATTTT. Protein product: CSVGDAGNSQPQHF.

This clonotype turned up a few times. The CDR3 DNA sequence: TGTGCCAGCAGCGTAGGGGGGACAGGGGGATTCCAAGAGACCCAGTACTTC. Translation gives CASSVGGTGGFQETQYF. This chain uses TRBV9 with TRBJ2-5; 11 bases match TRBD1. The CDR3 totals 17 residues. The V and J ends lost 0 bases and 1 base, in that order; junction bases with no gene match: 5. Germline V gives CDR1 SGDLS, CDR2 YYNGEE.

This clonotype was detected ten times or more. The chain links TRBV5-5 to TRBJ2-5, with D possibly matching TRBD1 (6 bases). V was pared by 0 bases and J by 5 bases, with 11 bases between. CDR1 and CDR2 from the germline V gene are SGHKS and YYEKEE (reference sequence). The CDR3 has 14 residues. CDR3 region: CASSLVAGAETQYF. The CDR3 nucleotides are TGTGCCAGCAGCTTGGTAGCAGGGGCGGAGACCCAGTACTTC.

V gene TRBV4-2 combines with J gene TRBJ2-7; D remains ambiguous. CDR1 and CDR2 from the germline V gene are LGHNA and YNFKEQ. CDR3 length: 15 residues. V was trimmed by 1 base and J by 0 bases, leaving 10 bases between them. The CDR3 loop reads CASSQGLRDSYEQYF. The CDR3 nucleotides read TGTGCCAGCAGCCAAGGACTCCGAGACTCCTACGAGCAGTACTTC.